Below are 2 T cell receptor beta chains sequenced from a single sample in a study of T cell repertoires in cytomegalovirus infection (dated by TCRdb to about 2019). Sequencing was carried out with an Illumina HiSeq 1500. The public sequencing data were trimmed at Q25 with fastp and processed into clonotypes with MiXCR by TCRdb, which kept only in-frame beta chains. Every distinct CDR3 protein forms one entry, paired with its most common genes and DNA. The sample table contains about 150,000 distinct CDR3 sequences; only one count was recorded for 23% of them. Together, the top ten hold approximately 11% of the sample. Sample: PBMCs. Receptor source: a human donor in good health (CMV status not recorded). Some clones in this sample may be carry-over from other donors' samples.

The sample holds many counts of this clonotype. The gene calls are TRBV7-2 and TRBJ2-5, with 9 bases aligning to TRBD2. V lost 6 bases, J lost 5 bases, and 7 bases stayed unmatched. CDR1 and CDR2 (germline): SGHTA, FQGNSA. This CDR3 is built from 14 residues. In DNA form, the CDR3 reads TGTGCCAGCAGTTGGGCGGGGGGGCAGGAGACCCAGTACTTC. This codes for CASSWAGGQETQYF.

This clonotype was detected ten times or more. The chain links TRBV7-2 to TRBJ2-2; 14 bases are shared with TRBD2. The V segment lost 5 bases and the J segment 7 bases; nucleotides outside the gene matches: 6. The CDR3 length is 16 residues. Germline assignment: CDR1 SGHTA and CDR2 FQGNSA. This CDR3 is CASSIPGLAGVGELFF. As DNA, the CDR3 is TGTGCCAGCAGCATTCCGGGACTAGCGGGAGTCGGGGAGCTGTTTTTT.